These 25 T cell receptor beta chains came from one sample sequenced in a study of blood T cells in healthy people across ages. Sample-barcoded 5' priming and a J-beta primer mix drove a second PCR of 7 to 11 cycles. MiXCR, run by TCRdb on the 5' RACE reads, gives a single entry per CDR3 protein. The top ten hold around 0.75% of the sample, which has fewer than 1,200,000 distinct CDR3 sequences, under 30% seen once. The same specimen was also included in a second study, on T cells of mothers and their children.

The sequenced sample was blood. Receptors originate from a girl aged 2 to 10 in good health.

The J gene is TRBJ2-5, the V gene TRBV9; tentatively, D is TRBD1 or TRBD2 (5 bases each). From germline, CDR1 is SGDLS and CDR2 YYNGEE. V lost 4 bases and J 4 bases, leaving 14 bases between the germline ends. There are 14 residues in the CDR3. CDR3 nucleotide sequence: TGTGCCAGCAGCCCAGCCGGGGCAGGAGAGACCCAGTACTTC. Translated, it gives CASSPAGAGETQYF.

The chain joins TRBV6-6 to TRBJ2-3; 9 bases match TRBD2. CDR1 is MNHNY, CDR2 SVGAGI, per germline (reference sequence). CDR3 size: 17 residues. The J segment lost 6 bases and the V segment lost 6 bases, leaving 16 bases of the junction unmatched. As DNA, the CDR3 is TGTGCCAGCAGAGACCACGGCGGGGGGGCCGGTCTGGATACGCAGTATTTT. This translates into CASRDHGGGAGLDTQYF.

This clonotype showed up just a few times. The CDR3 loop is CASSNPYNEQFF. Written as DNA, the CDR3 is TGTGCCAGCAGCAATCCCTACAATGAGCAGTTCTTC. The chain has TRBV21-1 and TRBJ2-1. TRBV21-1 corresponds to a pseudogene. This CDR3 is 12 amino acids long.

This clonotype was detected only a few times. One end of the junction fails to match germline, which may point to a read error. The rearrangement joins TRBV7-3 to TRBJ2-1, with 8 bases identical to TRBD2. CDR1 and CDR2 (germline): SGHTA, FQGTGA. The CDR3 runs 15 residues. The CDR3 coding sequence is TGTGCCAGCAGCTCCATAGCGGGACCCTACAATGAGCAGTCCTTC. The encoded protein is CASSSIAGPYNEQSF.

This clonotype appeared a few times. CDR3 amino acids: CASSQEELTDTQYF. The CDR3 nucleotides read TGTGCCAGCAGCCAAGAAGAGTTAACAGATACGCAGTATTTT. The rearrangement joins TRBV4-2 to TRBJ2-3; D is uncertain. CDR1 is LGHNA, CDR2 YNFKEQ, per germline. This CDR3 is 14 amino acids long. Trimming shortened V by 0 bases and J by 3 bases, and 7 bases separated the two germline ends.

This clonotype came up a few times. This rearrangement joins TRBV20-1 to TRBJ1-2; D is ambiguous. Germline V gene lookup returns CDR1 DFQATT and CDR2 SNEGSKA (reference sequence). V gave up 5 bases and J gave up 1 base, with 20 bases separating them. The CDR3 is made up of 16 amino acids. CDR3 nucleotide sequence: TGCAGTGCTGCATCGGTCGGGCACGACTTTAACTATGGCTACACCTTC. Protein product: CSAASVGHDFNYGYTF.

The rearrangement uses TRBV29-1 and TRBJ1-2; D is ambiguous. Trimming cost V 5 bases and J 6 bases, with 7 bases left between them. Germline-derived CDR1 and CDR2 are SQVTM and ANQGSEA. The CDR3 consists of 10 residues. DNA for the CDR3: TGCAGCGTTTGGTCTGATGGCTACACCTTC. Translation: CSVWSDGYTF.

J is TRBJ2-5 and V is TRBV11-2; tentative D call: TRBD2 (6 bases). The CDR3 is 14 residues long. With 3 bases removed from V and 4 bases from J, the gap between germline ends came to 12 bases. Germline V gene lookup returns CDR1 SGHAT and CDR2 FQNNGV. In nucleotides, the CDR3 is TGTGCCAGCAGCTTGGTGCGGGACCTAGAGACCCAGTACTTC. Protein product: CASSLVRDLETQYF.

This clonotype was detected a few times. The rearrangement uses TRBV20-1 and TRBJ1-2; D is perhaps TRBD1 (5 bases). The CDR3 is 11 amino acids. Germline V gene sequence: CDR1 DFQATT, CDR2 SNEGSKA (reference sequence). The V end lost 5 bases, the J end lost 4 bases, and 8 bases lay between the germline ends. CDR3 region: CSAGGGYGYTF. The CDR3 DNA is TGCAGTGCTGGCGGGGGCTATGGCTACACCTTC.

This clonotype was counted a single time. The chain is built from TRBV21-1 and TRBJ2-1; the tabulated D call, TRBD2, remains unverified against the DNA. TRBV21-1 is annotated as a pseudogene. The CDR3 has 14 residues. The CDR3 loop is CVSNQGGLGVEQFF. The CDR3 DNA reads as TGTGTCAGCAACCAGGGGGGACTAGGGGTTGAGCAGTTCTTC.

This chain links TRBV7-2 with TRBJ2-5; weak D call: TRBD2 (5 bases). With 5 bases removed from V and 7 bases from J, the gap between germline ends came to 17 bases. Germline V gene sequence: CDR1 SGHTA, CDR2 FQGNSA. This CDR3 region has 14 residues. CDR3 region: CASSQFRDPATQYF. CDR3 in DNA: TGTGCCAGCAGCCAATTCCGGGATCCGGCGACCCAGTACTTC. Full variable domain (remainder filled in from reference TRBV7-2 and TRBJ2-5): GAGVSQSPSNKVTEKGKDVELRCDPISGHTALYWYRQSLGQGLEFLIYFQGNSAPDKSGLPSDRFSAERTGGSVSTLTIQRTQQEDSAVYLCASSQFRDPATQYFGPGTRLLVL.

The chain carries TRBV29-1 and TRBJ2-7; D tentatively reads TRBD1 or TRBD2 (5 bases each). Looked up from germline, CDR1 is SQVTM and CDR2 is ANQGSEA. CDR3 length: 14 residues. Trimming removed 2 bases from V and 5 bases from J, with 16 bases in between. The CDR3 coding sequence is TGCAGCGTTGAAACTGTCGGGACCCCGGACGAGCAGTACTTC. The encoded protein is CSVETVGTPDEQYF.

In this sample, this clonotype turned up a few times. V usage is TRBV20-1 and J usage is TRBJ2-5; 10 bases are a match to TRBD2. This CDR3 spans 17 amino acids. V was clipped by 3 bases and J by 0 bases; unmatched bases: 10. Per germline, CDR1 DFQATT and CDR2 SNEGSKA (reference sequence). The CDR3: CSASPPSGGVYQETQYF. The CDR3 nucleotides are TGCAGTGCTAGCCCCCCTAGCGGGGGAGTATACCAAGAGACCCAGTACTTC.

The chain couples TRBV7-2 to TRBJ2-5; possibly TRBD2 for D (5 bases). V was pared by 1 base and J by 5 bases, with 14 bases between. Looked up from germline, CDR1 is SGHTA and CDR2 is FQGNSA. The length of the CDR3 is 15 residues. CDR3 sequence: CASSLGPGDWETQYF. The CDR3 coding sequence is TGTGCCAGCAGCTTAGGTCCCGGGGATTGGGAGACCCAGTACTTC.

In this sample, this clonotype turned up a few times. V is TRBV9 and J is TRBJ2-5; 9 bases are shared with TRBD2. Per the germline V gene, CDR1 is SGDLS and CDR2 is YYNGEE. The CDR3 length is 14 residues. V shed 3 bases and J 5 bases; nucleotides not matched to a gene: 5. The DNA of the CDR3 is TGTGCCAGCAGCGGTAGCGGGAGCGGGGAGACCCAGTACTTC. It yields the protein CASSGSGSGETQYF.

The rearrangement uses TRBV4-3 and TRBJ2-7; 7 bases are a match to TRBD1. This CDR3 region has 13 residues. J gave up 7 bases and V 8 bases, and 11 bases lay outside the gene matches. Germline V gene lookup returns CDR1 LGHNA and CDR2 YSLEER. The CDR3 reads CASAVSLQGEQYF. CDR3 bases: TGCGCCAGCGCCGTGAGTCTACAGGGGGAGCAGTACTTC.

This clonotype was seen many times. V gene TRBV27 combines with J gene TRBJ2-5; no firm D call. Germline V gives CDR1 MNHEY, CDR2 SMNVEV (reference sequence). The V end lost 3 bases, the J end lost 3 bases, and 8 bases lay between the germline ends. CDR3 length: 13 amino acids. This CDR3 is CASSFRAEETQYF. CDR3 sequence (DNA): TGTGCCAGCAGTTTTCGGGCAGAAGAGACCCAGTACTTC.

The CDR3 here is CASSQSAGDWEKLFF. The DNA of the CDR3 is TGTGCCAGCAGCCAATCCGCAGGGGATTGGGAAAAACTGTTTTTT. The chain is built from TRBV4-2 and TRBJ1-4; D possibly corresponds to TRBD1 (6 bases). The CDR3 consists of 15 residues. V dropped 2 bases and J dropped 8 bases, with 15 bases sitting between them. The germline gives CDR1 LGHNA, CDR2 YNFKEQ.

The V gene is TRBV7-8, the J gene TRBJ2-5, with D perhaps matching TRBD2 (6 bases). The CDR3 sequence is 15 residues long. Between the trimmed V and J ends, which lost 2 bases and 4 bases, there was a span of 14 bases. CDR1 and CDR2 from the germline V gene are SGHVS and FQNEAQ. The CDR3 sequence is CASSLRGEGGETQYF. CDR3 nucleotides: TGTGCCAGCAGCTTAAGGGGTGAGGGAGGAGAGACCCAGTACTTC.

This clonotype was picked up a small number of times. The chain couples TRBV6-1 to TRBJ1-6; D ambiguous. The CDR3 has 10 residues. Trimming stripped 8 bases from V and 14 bases from J, with 10 bases between. Germline V gene data show CDR1 as MNHNS and CDR2 as SASEGT. The CDR3 DNA reads TGTGCCAGCGGAGGCCGGACCCTCCACTTT. Encoded protein: CASGGRTLHF.

In this sample, this clonotype turned up a few times. The rearrangement links TRBV6-5 to TRBJ1-1; no firm D call. V lost 3 bases and J 9 bases, leaving 8 bases between the germline ends. Germline CDR1 is MNHEY and CDR2 is SVGAGI. CDR3 length: 11 amino acids. The CDR3 coding sequence is TGTGCCAGCAGTTATATGGGGAAAGCTTTCTTT. Protein: CASSYMGKAFF.

This clonotype was counted between two and nine times. The chain links TRBV7-2 to TRBJ2-7; perhaps D is TRBD1 or TRBD2 (6 bases each). Near its end, the DNA agrees better with TRBJ2-1, so the J call may be wrong. The CDR3 loop spans 17 amino acids. Germline assignment: CDR1 SGHTA and CDR2 FQGNSA. The CDR3 loop is CASSLTRGVKGYNEQFF. CDR3 DNA sequence: TGTGCCAGCAGCTTAACGAGGGGGGTTAAGGGATACAATGAGCAGTTCTTC.

This clonotype came up once. This chain joins TRBV6-2 or TRBV6-3 and TRBJ1-2, with D possibly TRBD1 on 6 matching bases. Germline CDR1 and CDR2: MNHEY and SVGEGT. V was cut by 6 bases and J by 6 bases, with 8 bases left in between. The CDR3 consists of 11 residues. CDR3 amino acids: CASRNRDGYTF. The CDR3 DNA reads TGTGCCAGCAGGAACAGGGATGGCTACACCTTC.

The chain employs TRBV27 and TRBJ1-5; D gene ambiguous. V lost 4 bases to trimming and J lost 7 bases, with 14 bases between them. The CDR3 length is 14 residues. Germline values: CDR1 MNHEY, CDR2 SMNVEV (reference sequence). The CDR3 sequence is CASSSRRVGQPQHF. DNA for the CDR3: TGTGCCAGCAGTTCTCGGAGGGTGGGGCAGCCCCAGCATTTT.

This clonotype was counted between two and nine times. The rearrangement joins TRBV5-6 to TRBJ1-2, with no clear D. The CDR3 consists of 14 residues. CDR1 and CDR2 (germline): SGHDT, YYEEEE. The V end was cut by 4 bases, the J end by 6 bases, with 16 bases between. The CDR3 is CASSLRAAPHGYTF. DNA of the CDR3: TGTGCCAGCAGCCTTCGAGCGGCGCCCCATGGCTACACCTTC.